This TCR beta chain was captured in a study of brain T cells in children with intractable seizures. Concerning this clone itself: No antigen is known for it.

Study-wide findings and caveats: Viral specificity was inferred only from CDR3 similarity; HCMV serostatus was unknown.

Sequencing was limited to surgery cases with top T cell transcript signatures in brain tissue. Sequencing was performed with immunoSEQ multiplex PCR; in TCRdb, only in-frame clones are kept and a portion is missing. This table holds tens of thousands of clones, around 90% found once. CDR1 SEHNR and CDR2 FQNEAQ come from the germline V gene (reference sequence). With 1 base clipped from V and 2 bases from J, the junction kept 7 bases outside the gene matches. The length of the CDR3 is 17 residues. This receptor was taken from a girl aged 2 to 9 with Rasmussen encephalitis and intractable seizures. The sequencing here drew on peripheral blood, taken at surgery. The gene calls are TRBV7-9 and TRBJ2-1, with 8 nucleotides matching TRBD1. The CDR3 reads CASSLGRGQGTYNEQFF. Here the CDR3 DNA reads TGTGCCAGCAGCTTAGGCCGCGGACAGGGAACCTACAATGAGCAGTTCTTC.